This T cell receptor beta chain was identified during a study of OX40 agonist ivuxolimab in advanced cancers. Repertoires were generated with immunoSEQ multiplex PCR, while TCRdb's copy carries only in-frame clones and drops some. The sample carries some 29,000 clones, about nine tenths recorded once. Trimming took 0 bases from V and 6 from J, leaving 10 bases between them. From germline, CDR1 is SGDLS and CDR2 YYNGEE. This CDR3 comprises 15 residues. This clone was picked up one time. The source of this sequence is an adult with an advanced solid tumor such as melanoma, head and neck, liver or kidney cancer. Here the sequenced sample was CD4+ or CD8+ T cells sorted from blood, taken in a trial of the OX40 agonist ivuxolimab. The J gene is TRBJ1-6, the V gene TRBV9; possibly TRBD1 for D (6 bases). CDR3 region: CASSVEGHSNSPLHF. The CDR3 nucleotides are TGTGCCAGCAGCGTAGAGGGACATAGTAATTCACCCCTCCACTTT.